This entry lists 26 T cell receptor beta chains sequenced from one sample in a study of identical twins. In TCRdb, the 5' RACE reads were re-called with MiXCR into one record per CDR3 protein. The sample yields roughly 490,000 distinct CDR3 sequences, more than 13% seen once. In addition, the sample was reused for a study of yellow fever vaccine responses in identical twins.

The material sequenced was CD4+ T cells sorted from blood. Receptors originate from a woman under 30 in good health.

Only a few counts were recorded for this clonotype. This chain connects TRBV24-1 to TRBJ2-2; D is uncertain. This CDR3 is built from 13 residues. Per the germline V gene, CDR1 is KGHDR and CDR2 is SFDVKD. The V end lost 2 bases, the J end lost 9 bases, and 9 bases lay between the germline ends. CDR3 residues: CATSDSHYRELFF. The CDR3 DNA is TGTGCCACCAGTGATTCGCATTACCGGGAGCTGTTTTTT.

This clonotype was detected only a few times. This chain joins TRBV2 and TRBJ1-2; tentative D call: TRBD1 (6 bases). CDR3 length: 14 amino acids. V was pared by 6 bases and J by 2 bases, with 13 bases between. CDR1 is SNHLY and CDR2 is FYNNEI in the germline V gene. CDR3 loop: CASSDRDTNYGYTF. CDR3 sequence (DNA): TGTGCCAGCAGCGACCGGGACACCAACTATGGCTACACCTTC.

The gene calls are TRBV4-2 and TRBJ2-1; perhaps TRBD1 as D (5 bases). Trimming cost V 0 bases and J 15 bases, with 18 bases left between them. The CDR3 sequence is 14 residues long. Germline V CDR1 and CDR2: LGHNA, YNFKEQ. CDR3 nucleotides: TGTGCCAGCAGCCAAGATGTCTGGGGCAGTACTTTGTTCTTC. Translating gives CASSQDVWGSTLFF.

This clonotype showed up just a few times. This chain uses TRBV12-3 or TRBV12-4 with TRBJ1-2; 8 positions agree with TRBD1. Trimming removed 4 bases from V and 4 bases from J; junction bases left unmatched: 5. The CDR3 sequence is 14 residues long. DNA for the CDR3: TGTGCCAGCAGTTCAGGGGGCCGCCTCTATGGCTACACCTTC. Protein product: CASSSGGRLYGYTF.

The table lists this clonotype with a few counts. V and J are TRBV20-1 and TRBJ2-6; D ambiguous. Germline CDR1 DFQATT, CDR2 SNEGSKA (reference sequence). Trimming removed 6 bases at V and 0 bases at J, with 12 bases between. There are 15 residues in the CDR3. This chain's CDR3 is CSARPQSSGANVLTF. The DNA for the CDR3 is TGCAGTGCCAGGCCACAGAGCTCTGGGGCCAACGTCCTGACTTTC.

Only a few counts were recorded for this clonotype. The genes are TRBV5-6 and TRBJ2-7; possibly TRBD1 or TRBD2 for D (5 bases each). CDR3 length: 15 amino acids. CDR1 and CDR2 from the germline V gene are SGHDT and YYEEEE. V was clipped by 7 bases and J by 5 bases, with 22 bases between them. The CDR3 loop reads CASRRAGRDNDEQYF. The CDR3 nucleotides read TGTGCCAGCCGCAGGGCGGGCAGGGATAACGACGAGCAGTACTTC.

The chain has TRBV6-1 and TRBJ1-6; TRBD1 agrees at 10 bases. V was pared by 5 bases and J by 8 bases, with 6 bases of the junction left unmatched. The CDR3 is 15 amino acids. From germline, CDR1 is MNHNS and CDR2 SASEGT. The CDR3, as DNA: TGTGCCAGCAGTAAGCGACAGGGGGCTTATTCACCCCTCCACTTT. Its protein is CASSKRQGAYSPLHF.

This CDR3 is CASSLGWGSGEQFF. The CDR3 DNA sequence: TGTGCCAGCAGCTTAGGTTGGGGTAGTGGTGAGCAGTTCTTC. This rearrangement joins TRBV11-2 to TRBJ2-1, with unresolved D. V was cut by 1 base and J by 9 bases, with 13 bases left in between. Germline loops: CDR1 SGHAT, CDR2 FQNNGV. This CDR3 region has 14 residues.

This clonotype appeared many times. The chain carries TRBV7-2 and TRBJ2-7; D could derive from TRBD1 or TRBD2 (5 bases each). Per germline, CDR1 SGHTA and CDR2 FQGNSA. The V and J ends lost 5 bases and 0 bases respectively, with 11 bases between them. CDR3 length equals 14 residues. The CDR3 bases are TGTGCCAGCAGCGCATGGGGGTACTCCTACGAGCAGTACTTC. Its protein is CASSAWGYSYEQYF.

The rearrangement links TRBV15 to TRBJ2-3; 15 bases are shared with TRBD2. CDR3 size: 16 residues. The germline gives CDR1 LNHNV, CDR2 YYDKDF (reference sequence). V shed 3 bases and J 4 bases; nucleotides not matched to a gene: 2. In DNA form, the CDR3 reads TGTGCCACCAGCAGGGGACTAGCGGGGGGCCCAGATACGCAGTATTTT. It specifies CATSRGLAGGPDTQYF.

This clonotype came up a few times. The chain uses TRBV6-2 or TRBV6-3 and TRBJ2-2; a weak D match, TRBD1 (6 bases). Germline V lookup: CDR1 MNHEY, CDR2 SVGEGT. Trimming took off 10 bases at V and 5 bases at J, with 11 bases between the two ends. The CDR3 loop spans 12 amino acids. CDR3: CAIQQGTGELFF. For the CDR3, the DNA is TGTGCCATCCAGCAGGGGACCGGGGAGCTGTTTTTT.

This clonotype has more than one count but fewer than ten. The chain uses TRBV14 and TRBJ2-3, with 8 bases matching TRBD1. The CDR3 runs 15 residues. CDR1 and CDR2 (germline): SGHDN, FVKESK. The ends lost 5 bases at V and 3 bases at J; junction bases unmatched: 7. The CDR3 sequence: CASSNGQGRTDTQYF. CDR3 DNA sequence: TGTGCCAGCAGCAACGGACAGGGTCGGACAGATACGCAGTATTTT.

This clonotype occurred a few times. The CDR3 bases are TGTGCCAGCAGCCCGAGACTAGCGGGATACTCTAGCACAGATACGCAGTATTTT. Its translation is CASSPRLAGYSSTDTQYF. The J gene is TRBJ2-3, the V gene TRBV12-3 or TRBV12-4; TRBD2 matches 11 bases. V trimming: 6 bases; J trimming: 0 bases; junction bases outside the gene matches: 11. This CDR3 region has 18 residues.

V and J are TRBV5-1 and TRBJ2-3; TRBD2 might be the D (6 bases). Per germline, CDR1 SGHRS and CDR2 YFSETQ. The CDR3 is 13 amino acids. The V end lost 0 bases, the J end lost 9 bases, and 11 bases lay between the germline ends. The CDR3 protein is CASSLAPGATQYF. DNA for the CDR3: TGCGCCAGCAGCTTGGCCCCGGGAGCCACGCAGTATTTT.

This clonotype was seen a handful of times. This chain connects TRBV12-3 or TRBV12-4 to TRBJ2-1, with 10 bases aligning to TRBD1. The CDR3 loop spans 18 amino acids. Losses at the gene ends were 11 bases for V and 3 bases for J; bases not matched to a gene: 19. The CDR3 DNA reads TGTGCCCTCAGTTTAGCGCTAACCGGGACAGGGGACTACAATGAGCAGTTCTTC. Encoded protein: CALSLALTGTGDYNEQFF.

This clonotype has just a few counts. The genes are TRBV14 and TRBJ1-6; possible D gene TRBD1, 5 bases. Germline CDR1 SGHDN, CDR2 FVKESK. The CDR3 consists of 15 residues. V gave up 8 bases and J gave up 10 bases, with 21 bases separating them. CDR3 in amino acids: CASQPDLGVGSPLHF. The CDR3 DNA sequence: TGTGCCAGCCAGCCAGACCTGGGGGTTGGGTCACCCCTCCACTTT.

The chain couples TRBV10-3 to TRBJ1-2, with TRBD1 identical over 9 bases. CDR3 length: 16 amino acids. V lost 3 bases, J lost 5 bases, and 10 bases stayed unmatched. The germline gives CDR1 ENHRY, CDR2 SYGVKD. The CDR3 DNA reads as TGTGCCATCAGTGACCCTACCGGGACAGGGAAGTATGGCTACACCTTC. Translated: CAISDPTGTGKYGYTF.

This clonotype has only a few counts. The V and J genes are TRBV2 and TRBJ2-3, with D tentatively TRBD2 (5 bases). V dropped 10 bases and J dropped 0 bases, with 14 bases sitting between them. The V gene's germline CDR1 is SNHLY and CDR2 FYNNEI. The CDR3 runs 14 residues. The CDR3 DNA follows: TGTGCCACCTTCGCGAGGGCTAGCACAGATACGCAGTATTTT. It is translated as CATFARASTDTQYF.

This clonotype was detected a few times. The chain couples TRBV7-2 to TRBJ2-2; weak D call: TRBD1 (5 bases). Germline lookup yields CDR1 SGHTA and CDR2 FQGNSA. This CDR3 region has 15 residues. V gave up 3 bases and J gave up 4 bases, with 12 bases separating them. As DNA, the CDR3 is TGTGCCAGCAGCTTTGACCCCCAGGGCACCGGGGAGCTGTTTTTT. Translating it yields CASSFDPQGTGELFF.

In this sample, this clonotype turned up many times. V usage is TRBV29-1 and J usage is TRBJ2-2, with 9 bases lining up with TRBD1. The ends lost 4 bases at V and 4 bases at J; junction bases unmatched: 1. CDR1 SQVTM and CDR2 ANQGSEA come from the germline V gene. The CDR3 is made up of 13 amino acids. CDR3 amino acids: CSVATGGTGELFF. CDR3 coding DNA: TGCAGCGTTGCGACAGGGGGCACCGGGGAGCTGTTTTTT.

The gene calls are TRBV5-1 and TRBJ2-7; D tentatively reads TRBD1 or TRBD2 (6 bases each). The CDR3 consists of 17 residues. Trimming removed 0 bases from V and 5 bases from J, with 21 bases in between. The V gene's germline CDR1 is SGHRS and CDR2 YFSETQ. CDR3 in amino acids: CASSLGSGAPSRDEQYF. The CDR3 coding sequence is TGCGCCAGCAGCTTGGGTTCGGGGGCGCCTTCGAGAGACGAGCAGTACTTC.

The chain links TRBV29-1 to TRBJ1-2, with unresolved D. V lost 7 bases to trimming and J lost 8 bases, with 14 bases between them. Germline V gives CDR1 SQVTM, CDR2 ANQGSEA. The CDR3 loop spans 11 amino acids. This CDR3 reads CSGSGIGGYTF. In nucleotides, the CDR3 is TGCAGCGGCTCGGGTATCGGAGGCTACACCTTC.

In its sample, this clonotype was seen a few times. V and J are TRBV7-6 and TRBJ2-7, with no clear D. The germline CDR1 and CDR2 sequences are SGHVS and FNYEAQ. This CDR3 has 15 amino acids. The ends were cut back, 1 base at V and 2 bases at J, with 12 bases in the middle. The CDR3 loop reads CASSLVGVSTYEQYF. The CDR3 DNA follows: TGTGCCAGCAGCTTAGTAGGCGTCTCCACCTACGAGCAGTACTTC.

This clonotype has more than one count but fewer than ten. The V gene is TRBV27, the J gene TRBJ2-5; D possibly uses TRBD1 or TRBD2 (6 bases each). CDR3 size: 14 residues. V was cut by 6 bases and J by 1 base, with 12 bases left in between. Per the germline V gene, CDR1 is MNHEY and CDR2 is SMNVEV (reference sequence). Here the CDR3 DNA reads TGTGCCAGCAGAAAAGGGGGGATCCAAGAGACCCAGTACTTC. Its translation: CASRKGGIQETQYF.

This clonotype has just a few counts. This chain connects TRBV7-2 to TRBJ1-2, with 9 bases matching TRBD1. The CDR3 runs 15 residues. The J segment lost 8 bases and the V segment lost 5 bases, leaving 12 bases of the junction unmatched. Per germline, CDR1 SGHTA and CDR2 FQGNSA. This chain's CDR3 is CASSLGGGTGTGYTF. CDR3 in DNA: TGTGCCAGCAGCCTAGGGGGCGGGACAGGGACGGGCTACACCTTC.

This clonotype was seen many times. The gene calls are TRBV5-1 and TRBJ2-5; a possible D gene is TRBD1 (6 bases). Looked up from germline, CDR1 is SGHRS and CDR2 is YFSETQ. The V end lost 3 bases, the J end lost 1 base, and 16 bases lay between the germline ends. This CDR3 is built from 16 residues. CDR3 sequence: CASSSGTWGPQETQYF. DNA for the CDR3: TGCGCCAGCAGCTCTGGGACATGGGGCCCCCAAGAGACCCAGTACTTC. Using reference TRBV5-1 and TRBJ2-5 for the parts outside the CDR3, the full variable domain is KAGVTQTPRYLIKTRGQQVTLSCSPISGHRSVSWYQQTPGQGLQFLFEYFSETQRNKGNFPGRFSGRQFSNSRSEMNVSTLELGDSALYLCASSSGTWGPQETQYFGPGTRLLVL.